The clone carrying this T cell receptor (beta chain) was observed a few times. Its antigen is unidentified. Trimming at V came to 7 bases and at J to 6 bases, leaving 4 bases not matched to a gene. The CDR3 spans 14 residues. Germline assignment: CDR1 DFQATT and CDR2 SNEGSKA (reference sequence). The data are from a study of spatial heterogeneity in lung cancer. MiXCR was run by TCRdb on the 5' RACE reads, yielding one entry per CDR3 protein. The repertoire holds 15,000 to 20,000 distinct CDR3 sequences, with 7% as singletons. Study-wide results and limits: When ubiquitous and regional expanded TCRs were counted, their numbers tracked ubiquitous and regional nonsynonymous mutations, respectively. Counts that tracked tumor mutation counts were those of expanded intratumoral alpha and beta TCRs.

Noted time point: sample taken at primary tumor resection. The donors were about 72 patients with non-small cell lung cancer that was early-stage and untreated. Unsorted whole RNA of tumor, nontumor lung or frozen PBMC was sequenced. This receptor was taken from a female donor with early-stage non-small cell lung cancer. Specimen: lung tumor tissue, collected at surgery. The chain uses TRBV20-1 and TRBJ1-6; TRBD1 matches 12 bases. CDR3 loop: CSGGQGAPNSPLHF. CDR3 nucleotides: TGCAGTGGGGGACAGGGGGCTCCTAATTCACCCCTCCACTTT.